The T cell receptor (beta chain) described here comes from a study of blood T cell repertoires in COVID-19. Study details: Spain, Italy and the United States supplied samples that represented acute and convalescent COVID-19. Sample material is recorded as cDNA or gDNA derived from T cells, B-cell-depleted T cells, or PBMCs.

In the original processing: For nucleated cells, counts were estimated from reference gene primer amplification. Sequencing was performed with immunoSEQ multiplex PCR; in TCRdb, only in-frame clones are kept and a portion is missing. V, J and clone size are those of that table, while D and trimming were read from the DNA. The table includes 100,000 to 150,000 clones, 70% to 85% detected once. The table lists this clone with a few counts. Germline loops: CDR1 SGHDN, CDR2 FVKESK. V lost 0 bases, J lost 1 base, and 19 bases lay in between. The CDR3 spans 18 residues. The genes are TRBV14 and TRBJ2-7; TRBD1 is a possible D gene (6 bases). This sequence was found in a woman aged 60-75 years with acute or convalescent COVID-19. The sample was peripheral blood. CDR3 protein: CASSQEGNGQPMSYEQYF. The CDR3 DNA follows: TGTGCCAGCAGCCAAGAAGGAAACGGACAGCCGATGTCCTACGAGCAGTACTTC. Full variable domain (rest looked up from reference TRBV14 and TRBJ2-7): EAGVTQFPSHSVIEKGQTVTLRCDPISGHDNLYWYRRVMGKEIKFLLHFVKESKQDESGMPNNRFLAERTGGTYSTLKVQPAELEDSGVYFCASSQEGNGQPMSYEQYFGPGTRLTVT.